Listed here are 9 T cell receptor beta chains from one sample, sequenced in a study of blood T cell repertoires in COVID-19. TCRdb's copy holds only in-frame clones and misses some; the assay was immunoSEQ multiplex PCR. Altogether 200,000 to 250,000 clones are present, approximately 90% being singletons, with the ten largest covering roughly 2.6%. The sample taken for sequencing was PBMCs or T cells enriched from blood (not recorded which). These receptors all come from a woman aged 25 to 39 who had recovered from COVID-19.

The J gene is TRBJ1-3, the V gene TRBV4-3; TRBD1 might be the D (5 bases). From germline, CDR1 is LGHNA and CDR2 YSLEER. The CDR3 consists of 17 residues. Trimming shortened V by 5 bases and J by 0 bases, and 17 bases separated the two germline ends. The DNA for the CDR3 is TGCGCCAGCAGCTCCCACAGGAGGGCGACCTCTGGAAACACCATATATTTT. Translating it yields CASSSHRRATSGNTIYF.

The chain links TRBV5-8 to TRBJ1-2, with 7 bases lining up with TRBD1. This CDR3 is 15 amino acids long. V shed 4 bases and J 4 bases; nucleotides not matched to a gene: 10. CDR1 is SGHTS and CDR2 is YDEGEE in the germline V gene. The CDR3 DNA sequence: TGTGCCAGCAGCACTTACAGGGGCCCTAGCTATGGCTACACCTTC. As protein: CASSTYRGPSYGYTF.

J is TRBJ1-2 and V is TRBV4-3; TRBD1 is a possible D gene (5 bases). The V gene's germline CDR1 is LGHNA and CDR2 YSLEER. V was shortened by 0 bases and J by 5 bases, with 10 bases between the two germline ends. The CDR3 spans 14 residues. The chain's CDR3 is CASSQDSRGYGYTF. CDR3 nucleotides: TGCGCCAGCAGCCAAGACTCTAGGGGATATGGCTACACCTTC.

J is TRBJ1-4 and V is TRBV19; no clear D. Trimming left V 7 bases short and J 5 bases short, with 17 bases between. CDR1 LNHDA and CDR2 SQIVND come from the germline V gene (reference sequence). This CDR3 spans 15 amino acids. Here the CDR3 reads CASTPRRRTNEKLFF. CDR3 nucleotide sequence: TGTGCCAGTACCCCCCGCCGGAGGACCAATGAAAAACTGTTTTTT.

The V call is TRBV3-1 (or the pseudogene TRBV3-2), the J call TRBJ2-7, with D perhaps matching TRBD1 (6 bases). The V and J ends lost 0 bases and 5 bases respectively, with 14 bases between them. The CDR3 loop spans 15 amino acids. Per the germline V gene, CDR1 is LGHDT and CDR2 is YNNKEL (reference sequence). The CDR3 DNA reads TGTGCCAGCAGCCAAGATGTACAGGGTCTCGACGAGCAGTACTTC. Translating gives CASSQDVQGLDEQYF.

This clone was found once. CDR3 loop: CASSYPDGYTF. The CDR3 DNA reads TGTGCCAGCAGTTACCCGGATGGCTACACCTTC. The rearrangement uses TRBV6-2 or TRBV6-3 and TRBJ1-2; no firm D call. The germline gives CDR1 MNHEY, CDR2 SVGEGT. The V end was cut by 2 bases, the J end by 6 bases, with 4 bases between. There are 11 residues in the CDR3.

DNA of the CDR3: TGTGCCAGCAGCAAATCTCGCCACAGGGGGCCTCGGGTGAACACTGAAGCTTTCTTT. Encoded protein: CASSKSRHRGPRVNTEAFF. The rearrangement links TRBV21-1 to TRBJ1-1; the table's D call, TRBD1, has no DNA check behind it. TRBV21-1 is an annotated pseudogene. The CDR3 has 19 amino acids.

The V call is TRBV7-2, the J call TRBJ2-3; TRBD2 matches at 8 bases. The CDR3 contains 14 residues. The V gene end was trimmed by 6 bases and the J gene end by 5 bases; junction bases not matched to a gene: 7. CDR1 is SGHTA, CDR2 FQGNSA, per germline. CDR3 sequence reads: CASRLGGGLDTQYF. The CDR3 DNA sequence: TGTGCCAGCAGGCTCGGGGGGGGGTTAGATACGCAGTATTTT.

V and J are TRBV9 and TRBJ1-6, with 9 positions matching TRBD1. After removal of 4 bases from V and 7 bases from J, the junction contained 3 bases not matched to a gene. Germline V gene lookup returns CDR1 SGDLS and CDR2 YYNGEE. The CDR3 loop spans 14 amino acids. CDR3 loop: CASSRGTGNSPLHF. In DNA, the CDR3 is TGTGCCAGCAGCAGGGGGACAGGGAATTCACCCCTCCACTTT.